The 12 T cell receptor beta chains below come from one sample, sequenced in a study of blood T cell repertoires in COVID-19 (dated by TCRdb to between 2020 and 2021). The library relied on the immunoSEQ multiplex PCR assay. In its TCRdb copy, this immuneACCESS table keeps in-frame sequences only and misses some clones. Where compared with another copy, unresolved V genes explain less than half of these, and the others have no known cause. Within this sample are approximately 250,000 clones, with 80% to 90% of them counted one time only. The ten biggest clones cover about 3.1% of the sample. Material for sequencing was PBMCs or T cells enriched from blood (not recorded which). These receptors all come from a middle-aged woman who had been exposed to COVID-19.

This clone was recorded a few times. The chain joins TRBV6-5 to TRBJ2-7; TRBD1 matches 7 bases. The V and J ends lost 6 bases and 3 bases, in that order; junction bases with no gene match: 2. In germline, CDR1 is MNHEY, CDR2 SVGAGI. The CDR3 is 12 amino acids. The CDR3 loop reads CASRGQFYEQYF. CDR3 sequence (DNA): TGTGCCAGCAGGGGACAGTTCTACGAGCAGTACTTC.

The genes are TRBV4-3 and TRBJ2-5, with a possible D match to TRBD2 (5 bases). V was trimmed by 0 bases and J by 3 bases, leaving 20 bases between them. This CDR3 has 18 residues. Germline loops: CDR1 LGHNA, CDR2 YSLEER. CDR3 loop: CASSQDVKEERDEETQYF. CDR3 coding DNA: TGCGCCAGCAGCCAAGATGTGAAGGAGGAGCGCGATGAAGAGACCCAGTACTTC.

The J gene is TRBJ1-2, the V gene TRBV4-2; D might be TRBD1 (5 bases). Trimming left V 1 base short and J 3 bases short, with 12 bases between. The CDR3 has 15 amino acids. Germline V gene data show CDR1 as LGHNA and CDR2 as YNFKEQ. The CDR3 here is CASSQGLDTDYGYTF. For the CDR3, the DNA is TGTGCCAGCAGCCAAGGGTTGGACACGGACTATGGCTACACCTTC.

This clone was seen only once. The J gene is TRBJ1-5, the V gene TRBV6-6, with unresolved D. This CDR3 has 13 residues. V dropped 8 bases and J dropped 7 bases, with 15 bases sitting between them. Germline CDR1 reads MNHNY; CDR2 reads SVGAGI (reference sequence). CDR3 region: CASGPTGGQPQHF. The CDR3 bases are TGTGCCAGCGGACCTACTGGAGGGCAGCCCCAGCATTTT.

This rearrangement joins TRBV9 to TRBJ1-4; TRBD1 aligns across 10 bases. The CDR3 extends over 13 amino acids. Germline-derived CDR1 and CDR2 are SGDLS and YYNGEE. V lost 5 bases, J lost 6 bases, and 1 base stayed unmatched. The CDR3, as DNA: TGTGCCAGCAGTGGACAGGGGGATGAAAAACTGTTTTTT. Translating it yields CASSGQGDEKLFF.

The chain recombines TRBV5-1 with TRBJ1-6; 10 bases align to TRBD1. Per the germline V gene, CDR1 is SGHRS and CDR2 is YFSETQ. This CDR3 is built from 15 residues. V trimming: 4 bases; J trimming: 4 bases; junction bases outside the gene matches: 2. The CDR3 protein is CASSRGQGYNSPLHF. CDR3 DNA: TGCGCCAGCAGCCGGGGACAGGGGTATAATTCACCCCTCCACTTT.

There are many counts of this clone. This chain links TRBV14 with TRBJ1-6; 8 bases map to TRBD1. V gave up 1 base and J gave up 13 bases; unmatched junction bases: 6. The CDR3 extends over 14 amino acids. Germline lookup yields CDR1 SGHDN and CDR2 FVKESK. The CDR3 sequence: CASSQGQGRVPLHF. CDR3 nucleotides: TGTGCCAGCAGCCAAGGACAGGGGAGGGTGCCCCTCCACTTT. The whole variable domain, filled in from reference TRBV14 and TRBJ1-6, reads EAGVTQFPSHSVIEKGQTVTLRCDPISGHDNLYWYRRVMGKEIKFLLHFVKESKQDESGMPNNRFLAERTGGTYSTLKVQPAELEDSGVYFCASSQGQGRVPLHFGNGTRLTVT.

This rearrangement joins TRBV4-1 to TRBJ1-6; D is perhaps TRBD1 (5 bases). CDR1 is MGHRA, CDR2 YSYEKL, per germline. With 2 bases removed from V and 8 bases from J, the gap between germline ends came to 10 bases. CDR3 length equals 14 residues. The CDR3 reads CASSQNLRDSPLHF. CDR3 coding DNA: TGCGCCAGCAGCCAAAATCTCAGGGATTCACCCCTCCACTTT.

This chain connects TRBV16 to TRBJ1-5; D possibly corresponds to TRBD1 (6 bases). Trimming took 6 bases from V and 2 from J, leaving 8 bases between them. Per the germline V gene, CDR1 is KGHSY and CDR2 is FQNENV. This CDR3 has 13 residues. The CDR3 protein is CASRRTGNQPQHF. In DNA form, the CDR3 reads TGTGCCAGCAGACGGACAGGCAATCAGCCCCAGCATTTT. Combining the CDR3 with reference TRBV16 and TRBJ1-5 gives the whole variable domain GEEVAQTPKHLVRGEGQKAKLYCAPIKGHSYVFWYQQVLKNEFKFLISFQNENVFDETGMPKERFSAKCLPNSPCSLEIQATKLEDSAVYFCASRRTGNQPQHFGDGTRLSIL.

V usage is TRBV6-5 and J usage is TRBJ2-2; no clear D. Trimming took off 5 bases at V and 1 base at J, with 5 bases between the two ends. The CDR3 covers 13 residues. CDR1 is MNHEY and CDR2 is SVGAGI in the germline V gene. In nucleotides, the CDR3 is TGTGCCAGCAGTCACAGGAACACCGGGGAGCTGTTTTTT. It is translated as CASSHRNTGELFF.

CDR3 protein: CAWSSAFGTEAFF. CDR3 bases: TGTGCCTGGAGTAGCGCCTTTGGGACTGAAGCTTTCTTT. This chain connects TRBV30 to TRBJ1-1; D unclear. This CDR3 is built from 13 residues. The germline V and J ends were trimmed by 2 bases and 5 bases, with 12 bases remaining between them. Per the germline V gene, CDR1 is GTSNPN and CDR2 is SVGIG (reference sequence).

As DNA, the CDR3 is TGTGCCAGTAGTAGTTCCGGGATGGGCACTGAAGCTTTCTTT. Translating gives CASSSSGMGTEAFF. The genes are TRBV19 and TRBJ1-1; D ambiguous. Germline loops: CDR1 LNHDA, CDR2 SQIVND (reference sequence). Trimming removed 4 bases from V and 4 bases from J, with 13 bases in between. The CDR3 covers 14 residues.